This T cell receptor (beta chain) emerged from a study of PD-L1 blockade in urothelial cancer. Findings and limits, study-wide: Patients who had durable benefit saw their tumor-associated blood clones expand more at 3 weeks.

As to time point: peripheral blood 6 weeks after treatment start. Repertoires were generated with immunoSEQ multiplex PCR, while TCRdb's copy carries only in-frame clones and drops some. This sample carries approximately 91,000 clones, less than 85% of them seen once, and the ten largest clones take under 10%. The V end lost 4 bases, the J end lost 1 base, and 7 bases lay between the germline ends. The CDR3 loop spans 13 amino acids. Germline CDR1 is LNHDA and CDR2 is SQIVND (reference sequence). This clone was seen once. The antigen is undetermined. The sequence derives from a man between 70 and 80 years old with urothelial cancer. The V call is TRBV19, the J call TRBJ1-1; D is ambiguous. This specimen was PBMCs, taken around atezolizumab (anti-PD-L1) treatment. In nucleotides, the CDR3 is TGTGCCAGTAGTAGTCTGGCGAACACTGAAGCTTTCTTT. This encodes CASSSLANTEAFF.